This TCR beta chain came from a study of blood T cell repertoires in COVID-19. Across the study: Both acute and convalescent COVID-19 samples were obtained from the United States, Italy and Spain. Sample material is recorded as cDNA or gDNA derived from T cells, B-cell-depleted T cells, or PBMCs.

Data came from immunoSEQ multiplex PCR; TCRdb stores just in-frame clones and leaves some out. The sample contains 55,000 to 70,000 clones, 70% to 80% of which appear only once. V lost 0 bases and J lost 5; bases outside the gene matches: 9. Looked up from germline, CDR1 is PRHDT and CDR2 is FYEKMQ (reference sequence). This CDR3 is built from 17 residues. V usage is TRBV13 and J usage is TRBJ2-5, with 10 bases fitting TRBD1. The TCR sequence derives from a human donor in a cohort sampled during active COVID-19. Sequenced input: peripheral blood. The CDR3 bases are TGTGCCAGCAGCTTAGGCCGCGACAGGGGGCTGAGGGAGACCCAGTACTTC. Protein: CASSLGRDRGLRETQYF.